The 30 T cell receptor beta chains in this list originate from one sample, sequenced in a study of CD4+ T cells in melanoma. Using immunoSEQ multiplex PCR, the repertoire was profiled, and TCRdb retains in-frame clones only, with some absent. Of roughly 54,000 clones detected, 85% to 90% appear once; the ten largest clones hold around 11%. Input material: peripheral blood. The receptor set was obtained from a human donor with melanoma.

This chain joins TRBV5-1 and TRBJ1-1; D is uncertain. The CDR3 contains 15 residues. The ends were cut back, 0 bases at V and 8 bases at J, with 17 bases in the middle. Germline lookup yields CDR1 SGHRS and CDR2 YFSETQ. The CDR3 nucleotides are TGCGCCAGCAGCTTGGTAGGAGTAGAGGCGGGCGAAGCTTTCTTT. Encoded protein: CASSLVGVEAGEAFF.

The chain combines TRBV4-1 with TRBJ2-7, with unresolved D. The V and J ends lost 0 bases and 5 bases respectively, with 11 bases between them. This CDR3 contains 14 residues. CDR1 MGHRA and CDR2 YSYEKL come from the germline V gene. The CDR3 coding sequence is TGCGCCAGCAGCCAAGAAGGGTTACAGAACGAGCAGTACTTC. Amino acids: CASSQEGLQNEQYF.

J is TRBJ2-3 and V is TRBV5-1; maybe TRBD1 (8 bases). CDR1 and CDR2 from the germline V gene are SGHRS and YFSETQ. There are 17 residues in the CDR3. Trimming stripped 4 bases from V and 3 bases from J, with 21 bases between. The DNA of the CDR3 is TGCGCCAGCAGCCCCCTCCCTGACAGGGGAGGGACAGATACGCAGTATTTT. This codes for CASSPLPDRGGTDTQYF.

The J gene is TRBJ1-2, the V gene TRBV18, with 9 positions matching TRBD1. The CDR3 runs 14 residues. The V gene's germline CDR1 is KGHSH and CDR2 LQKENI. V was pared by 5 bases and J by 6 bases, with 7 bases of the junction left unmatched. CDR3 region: CASSTWDRADGYTF. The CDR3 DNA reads TGTGCCAGCTCAACCTGGGACAGGGCAGATGGCTACACCTTC.

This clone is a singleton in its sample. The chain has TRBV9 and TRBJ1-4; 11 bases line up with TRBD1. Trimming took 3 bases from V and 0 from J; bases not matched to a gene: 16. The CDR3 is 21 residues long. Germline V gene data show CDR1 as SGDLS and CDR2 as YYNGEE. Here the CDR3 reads CASSAQGGQGATIPTNEKLFF. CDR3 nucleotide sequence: TGTGCCAGCAGCGCCCAAGGAGGACAGGGGGCGACTATTCCAACTAATGAAAAACTGTTTTTT.

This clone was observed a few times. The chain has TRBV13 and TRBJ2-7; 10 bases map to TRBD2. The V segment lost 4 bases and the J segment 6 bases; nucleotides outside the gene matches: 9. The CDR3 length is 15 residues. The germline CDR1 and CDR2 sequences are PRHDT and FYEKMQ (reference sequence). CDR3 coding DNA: TGTGCCAGCAGCTCTAGCGGGGGACTCTCGGGCGAGCAGTACTTC. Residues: CASSSSGGLSGEQYF.

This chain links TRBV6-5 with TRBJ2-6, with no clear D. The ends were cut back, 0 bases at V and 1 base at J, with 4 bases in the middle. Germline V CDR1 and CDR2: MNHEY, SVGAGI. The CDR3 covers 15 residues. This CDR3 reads CASSYSGSGANVLTF. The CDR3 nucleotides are TGTGCCAGCAGTTACTCAGGTTCTGGGGCCAACGTCCTGACTTTC.

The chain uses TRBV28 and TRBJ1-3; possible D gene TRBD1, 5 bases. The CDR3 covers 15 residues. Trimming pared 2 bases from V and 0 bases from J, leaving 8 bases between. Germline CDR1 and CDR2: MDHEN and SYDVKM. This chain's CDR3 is CASSLPGSSGNTIYF. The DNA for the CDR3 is TGTGCCAGCAGTTTACCAGGGAGCTCTGGAAACACCATATATTTT.

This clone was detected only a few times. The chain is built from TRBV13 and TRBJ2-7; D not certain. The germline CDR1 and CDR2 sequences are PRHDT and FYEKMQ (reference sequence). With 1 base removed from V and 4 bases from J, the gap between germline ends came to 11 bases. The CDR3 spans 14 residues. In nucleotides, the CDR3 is TGTGCCAGCAGCTTAGTCGGTCGGGTTTACGAGCAGTACTTC. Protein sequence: CASSLVGRVYEQYF. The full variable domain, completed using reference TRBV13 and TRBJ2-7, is AAGVIQSPRHLIKEKRETATLKCYPIPRHDTVYWYQQGPGQDPQFLISFYEKMQSDKGSIPDRFSAQQFSDYHSELNMSSLELGDSALYFCASSLVGRVYEQYFGPGTRLTVT.

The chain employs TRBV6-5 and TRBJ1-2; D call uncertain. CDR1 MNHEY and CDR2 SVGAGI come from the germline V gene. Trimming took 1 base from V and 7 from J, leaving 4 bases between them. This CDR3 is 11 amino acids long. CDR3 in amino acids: CASSYWSGYTF. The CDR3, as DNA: TGTGCCAGCAGTTACTGGAGTGGCTACACCTTC.

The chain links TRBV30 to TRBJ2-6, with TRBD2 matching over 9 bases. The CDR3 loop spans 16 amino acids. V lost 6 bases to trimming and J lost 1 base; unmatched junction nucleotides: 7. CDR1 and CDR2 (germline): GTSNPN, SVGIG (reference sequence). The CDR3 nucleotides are TGTGCCTGCCCCGAAAGCGGGGGGTCTGGGGCCAACGTCCTGACTTTC. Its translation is CACPESGGSGANVLTF.

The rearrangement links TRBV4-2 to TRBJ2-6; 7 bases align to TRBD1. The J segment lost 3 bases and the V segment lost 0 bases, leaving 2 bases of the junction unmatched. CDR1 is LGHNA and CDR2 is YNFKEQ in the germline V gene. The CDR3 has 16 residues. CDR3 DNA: TGTGCCAGCAGCCAAGATCAGGGGGTTGGGGCCAACGTCCTGACTTTC. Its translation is CASSQDQGVGANVLTF.

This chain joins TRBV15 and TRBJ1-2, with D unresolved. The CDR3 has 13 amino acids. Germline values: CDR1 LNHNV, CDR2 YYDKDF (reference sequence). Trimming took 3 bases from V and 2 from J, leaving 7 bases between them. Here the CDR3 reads CATSSQDNYGYTF. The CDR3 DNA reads TGTGCCACCAGCAGCCAGGACAACTATGGCTACACCTTC.

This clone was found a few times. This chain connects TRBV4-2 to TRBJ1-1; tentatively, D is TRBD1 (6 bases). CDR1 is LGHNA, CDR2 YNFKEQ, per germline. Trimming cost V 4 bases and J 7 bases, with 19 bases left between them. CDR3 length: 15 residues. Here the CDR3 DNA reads TGTGCCAGCAGCCGAGGACAGCGGGGGGAGAGTGAAGCTTTCTTT. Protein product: CASSRGQRGESEAFF.

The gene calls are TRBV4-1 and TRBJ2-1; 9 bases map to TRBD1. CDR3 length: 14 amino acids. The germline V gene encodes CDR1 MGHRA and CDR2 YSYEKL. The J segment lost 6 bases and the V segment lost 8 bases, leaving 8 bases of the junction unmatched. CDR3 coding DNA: TGCGCCAGCCGGGGACAGGGAAGCCCCAATGAGCAGTTCTTC. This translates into CASRGQGSPNEQFF.

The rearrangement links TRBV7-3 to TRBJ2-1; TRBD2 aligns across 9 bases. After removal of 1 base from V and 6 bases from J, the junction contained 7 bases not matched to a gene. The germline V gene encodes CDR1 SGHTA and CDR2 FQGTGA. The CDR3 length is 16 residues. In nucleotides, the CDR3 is TGTGCCAGCAGCTTAAATGGGGGACTAGCTCCCAATGAGCAGTTCTTC. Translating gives CASSLNGGLAPNEQFF.

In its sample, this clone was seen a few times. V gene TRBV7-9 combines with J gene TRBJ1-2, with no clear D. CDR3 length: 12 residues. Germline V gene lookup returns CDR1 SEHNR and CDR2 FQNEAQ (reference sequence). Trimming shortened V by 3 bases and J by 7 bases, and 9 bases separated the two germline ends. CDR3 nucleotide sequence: TGTGCCAGCAGCTTCGTGGCAGGTGGCTACACCTTC. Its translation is CASSFVAGGYTF. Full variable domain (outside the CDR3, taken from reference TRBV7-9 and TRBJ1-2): DTGVSQNPRHKITKRGQNVTFRCDPISEHNRLYWYRQTLGQGPEFLTYFQNEAQLEKSRLLSDRFSAERPKGSFSTLEIQRTEQGDSAMYLCASSFVAGGYTFGSGTRLTVV.

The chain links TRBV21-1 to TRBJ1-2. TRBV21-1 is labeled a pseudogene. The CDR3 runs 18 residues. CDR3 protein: CASSKGREIPHPPRGSTF. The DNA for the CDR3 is TGTGCCAGCAGCAAAGGTCGGGAAATTCCTCATCCTCCCCGGGGCTCCACCTTC.

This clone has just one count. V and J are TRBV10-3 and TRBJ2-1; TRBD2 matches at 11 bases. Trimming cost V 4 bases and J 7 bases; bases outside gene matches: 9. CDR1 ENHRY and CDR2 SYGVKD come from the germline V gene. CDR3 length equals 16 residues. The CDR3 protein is CAISAGTSGPGNEQFF. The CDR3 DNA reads TGTGCCATCAGTGCCGGGACTAGCGGCCCTGGTAATGAGCAGTTCTTC.

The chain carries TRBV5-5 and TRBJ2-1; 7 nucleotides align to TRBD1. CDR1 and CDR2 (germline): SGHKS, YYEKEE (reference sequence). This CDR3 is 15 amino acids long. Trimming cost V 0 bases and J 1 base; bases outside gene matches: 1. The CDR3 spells CASSLGQGSYNEQFF. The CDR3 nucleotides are TGTGCCAGCAGCTTGGGACAGGGTTCCTACAATGAGCAGTTCTTC.

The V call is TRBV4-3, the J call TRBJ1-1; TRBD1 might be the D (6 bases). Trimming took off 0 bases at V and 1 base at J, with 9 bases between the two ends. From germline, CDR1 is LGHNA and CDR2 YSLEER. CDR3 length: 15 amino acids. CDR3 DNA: TGCGCCAGCAGCCAAGATTTACAGGGGAACACTGAAGCTTTCTTT. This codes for CASSQDLQGNTEAFF.

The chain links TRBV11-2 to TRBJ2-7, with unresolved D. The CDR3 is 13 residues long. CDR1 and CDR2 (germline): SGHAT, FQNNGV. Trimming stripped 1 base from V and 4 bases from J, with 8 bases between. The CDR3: CASSLGRWYEQYF. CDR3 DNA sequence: TGTGCCAGCAGCTTAGGCAGGTGGTACGAGCAGTACTTC.

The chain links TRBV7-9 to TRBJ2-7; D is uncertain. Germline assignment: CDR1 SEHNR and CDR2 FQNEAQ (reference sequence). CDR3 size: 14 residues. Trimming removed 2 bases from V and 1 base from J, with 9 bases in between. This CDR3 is CASSLIGPSYEQYF. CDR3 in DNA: TGTGCCAGCAGCTTAATAGGGCCATCCTACGAGCAGTACTTC.

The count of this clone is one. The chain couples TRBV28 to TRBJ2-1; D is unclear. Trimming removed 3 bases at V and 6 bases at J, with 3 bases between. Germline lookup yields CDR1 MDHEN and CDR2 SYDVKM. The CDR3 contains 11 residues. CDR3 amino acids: CASSFTNEQFF. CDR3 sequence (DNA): TGTGCCAGCAGTTTCACCAATGAGCAGTTCTTC. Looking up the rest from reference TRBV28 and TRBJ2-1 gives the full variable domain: DVKVTQSSRYLVKRTGEKVFLECVQDMDHENMFWYRQDPGLGLRLIYFSYDVKMKEKGDIPEGYSVSREKKERFSLILESASTNQTSMYLCASSFTNEQFFGPGTRLTVL.

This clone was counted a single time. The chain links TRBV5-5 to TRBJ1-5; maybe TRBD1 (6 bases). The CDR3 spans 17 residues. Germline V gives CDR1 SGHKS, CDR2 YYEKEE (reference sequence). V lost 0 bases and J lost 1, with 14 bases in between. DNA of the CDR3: TGTGCCAGCAGCTTGGGACCGCCCGACAGGAGCAATCAGCCCCAGCATTTT. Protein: CASSLGPPDRSNQPQHF. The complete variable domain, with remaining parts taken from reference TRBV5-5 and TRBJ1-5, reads DAGVTQSPTHLIKTRGQQVTLRCSPISGHKSVSWYQQVLGQGPQFIFQYYEKEERGRGNFPDRFSARQFPNYSSELNVNALLLGDSALYLCASSLGPPDRSNQPQHFGDGTRLSIL.

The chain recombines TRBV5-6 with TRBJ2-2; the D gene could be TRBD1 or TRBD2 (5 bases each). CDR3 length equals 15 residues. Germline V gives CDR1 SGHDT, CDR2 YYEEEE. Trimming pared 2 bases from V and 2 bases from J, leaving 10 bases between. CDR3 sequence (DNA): TGTGCCAGCAGCTTCTCCGGGGCCAACACCGGGGAGCTGTTTTTT. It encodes CASSFSGANTGELFF.

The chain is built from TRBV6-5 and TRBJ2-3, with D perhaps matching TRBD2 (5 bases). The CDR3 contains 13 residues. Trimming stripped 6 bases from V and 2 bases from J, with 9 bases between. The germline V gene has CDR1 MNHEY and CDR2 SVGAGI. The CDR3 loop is CASRYGLTDTQYF. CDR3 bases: TGTGCCAGCAGATACGGACTCACAGATACGCAGTATTTT.

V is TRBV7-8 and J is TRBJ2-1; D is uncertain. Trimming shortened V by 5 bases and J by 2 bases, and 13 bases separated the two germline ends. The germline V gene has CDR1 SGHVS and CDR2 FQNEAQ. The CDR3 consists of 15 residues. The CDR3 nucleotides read TGTGCCAGCAGCACACCAGGTAGCCCCTACAATGAGCAGTTCTTC. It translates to CASSTPGSPYNEQFF.

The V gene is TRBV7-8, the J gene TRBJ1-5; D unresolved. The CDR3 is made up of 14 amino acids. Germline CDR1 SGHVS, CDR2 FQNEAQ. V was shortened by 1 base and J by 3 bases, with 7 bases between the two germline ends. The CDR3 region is CASSLVQINQPQHF. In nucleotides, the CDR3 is TGTGCCAGCAGCTTAGTACAGATCAATCAGCCCCAGCATTTT.

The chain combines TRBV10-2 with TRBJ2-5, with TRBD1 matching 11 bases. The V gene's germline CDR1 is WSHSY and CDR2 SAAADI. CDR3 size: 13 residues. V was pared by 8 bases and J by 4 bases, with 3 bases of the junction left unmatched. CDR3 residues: CASHGTGGETQYF. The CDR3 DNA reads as TGCGCCAGCCACGGGACAGGGGGAGAGACCCAGTACTTC.